These T cell receptor beta chains were read from a single sample in a study of T-cell memory formation after mild COVID-19. TCRdb re-called the 5' RACE reads with MiXCR, one entry per CDR3 protein. Of over 350,000 distinct CDR3 sequences in the sample, approximately 16% were seen once. The sample comprised PBMCs or a T cell subset sorted from them (not recorded which). The source is a man between 18 and 35 years old who had mild COVID-19 (a few samples of this study predate the infection). Cell type and time point are not known. Each CDR3 is given with its conserved first and last residue. Fields, in order: D gene, V gene, clone size, J gene, CDR3 protein, CDR3 DNA. A D gene is named only where the DNA matches it firmly. A row's size may be missing; if present it is once, few, many or a size class.

TRBD1,TRBV5-1,many,TRBJ1-1,CASSSYRTGRSEAFF,TGCGCCAGCAGCTCTTACCGGACAGGGAGGAGTGAAGCTTTCTTT
-,TRBV5-1,-,TRBJ2-5,CASSGPGWETQYF,TGCGCCAGCAGCGGGCCGGGGTGGGAGACCCAGTACTTC
-,TRBV5-6,-,TRBJ2-1,CASSWGADNEQFF,TGTGCCAGCAGCTGGGGAGCCGATAATGAGCAGTTCTTC
-,TRBV7-3,-,TRBJ2-3,CASSQLTDTQYF,TGTGCCAGCAGTCAGCTGACAGATACGCAGTATTTT
TRBD1,TRBV5-1,-,TRBJ1-6,CATYEGTGNSPLHF,TGCGCCACCTACGAAGGGACAGGCAATTCACCCCTCCACTTT
-,TRBV7-6,few,TRBJ2-2,CASSLAPPGATNTGELFF,TGTGCCAGCAGCTTAGCCCCTCCGGGGGCCACGAACACCGGGGAGCTGTTTTTT
-,TRBV3-1,-,TRBJ2-6,CASSLEGGANVLTF,TGTGCCAGCAGCCTGGAGGGGGGAGCCAACGTCCTGACTTTC
-,TRBV20-1,-,TRBJ1-5,CSASPGQSNQPQHF,TGCAGTGCTAGTCCAGGACAGAGCAATCAGCCCCAGCATTTT
TRBD1,TRBV12-3/TRBV12-4,-,TRBJ1-1,CASSTGQGKGAFF,TGTGCCAGCAGTACCGGACAGGGTAAAGGGGCTTTCTTT
TRBD1,TRBV12-3/TRBV12-4,many,TRBJ1-1,CASSPQGGSTEAFF,TGTGCCAGCAGCCCACAGGGGGGAAGCACTGAAGCTTTCTTT
-,TRBV7-2,few,TRBJ2-3,CASSFQEPPTDTQYF,TGTGCCAGCAGCTTTCAGGAACCACCGACAGATACGCAGTATTTT
-,TRBV29-1,few,TRBJ2-3,CSVELGVRTDTQYF,TGCAGCGTTGAACTGGGGGTCCGCACAGATACGCAGTATTTT